This TCR beta chain was observed in a study of T cell responses to AZD1222 COVID-19 vaccine (TCRdb year 2021). Some background on the complete study: Because spike-specific TCR depth and breadth did not differ between the two schedules, AZD1222 recipients who got a second dose at roughly 4 weeks were pooled with those who got a second dose at roughly 12 weeks. Enrollment into the trials was organized by age into subgroups of 18-55, 56-69 and 70-plus years, and those subgroups contained approximately 150, 30 and 60 TCR-sequenced participants, respectively. A total of just over 230 trial participants underwent TCR sequencing, of whom approximately 200 had received two doses of AZD1222 and around 25 had received two doses of the MenACWY control vaccine.

About this clone itself: Its target antigen remains unknown. Qualities for individual bases were not recorded, and no much larger clone is one base off.

The CDR3 regions of human TCRbeta chains were analyzed by immunosequencing. The original pipeline was this. TCRs in the repertoires were compared against a reference library of SARS-CoV-2-specific TCRs that had been generated with the MIRA antigen-specificity platform. Breadth was defined as the fraction of unique TCRs that were SARS-CoV-2-associated, and depth was defined as the fraction of total T cells that were SARS-CoV-2-associated. Using the MIRA data, each spike-specific TCR was assigned both to the spike region to which the TCR was reactive and to a CD4 or CD8 class. Log10-transformed breadth and depth values were compared by one-way ANOVA with Sidak's multiple comparisons tests. TCRdb limited this immuneACCESS table to in-frame rearrangements with V and J called. A share of clones is missing; checked studies link under half to unresolved V genes, and the rest is unexplained. That table gives V, J and clone size, and the DNA gave D and trimming. The sample table holds around 120,000 clones, of which approximately 89% were seen once. Approximately 5% of the sample is taken by the ten largest.

What the authors observed across the whole study: Because no samples from the day 14 peak response were available, repertoires could be characterized only after the peak T cell response. Spike-specific TCR breadth and depth rose significantly after two AZD1222 doses compared with day 0 and with MenACWY recipients. Nearly half of unique spike-specific TCRs reportedly recognized epitopes outside regions mutated in the B.1.351 and B.1.1.7 variants. Conclusions about previously exposed vaccinees were limited because only six AZD1222 recipients were SARS-CoV-2 seropositive at baseline. The 56-69-year group was small, and its depth increase did not reach significance, likely because of low power. Participants were mostly white British and included more females than males, and it was suggested by the authors that clonal diversity may have been underestimated. The vaccine-associated CD4 TCRs covered the entire spike protein, and the dominant responses fell in regions 160-218 and 743-854.

Taken with the paper, the label for time point translates to: baseline before first vaccination. The vaccinee samples were drawn from two UK trials, COV001 and COV002, one of which was a single-blind randomized controlled phase 2/3 trial testing AZD1222 (ChAdOx1 nCoV-19) in healthy adults. For TCRbeta chain sequencing, PBMC samples were collected from trial participants at day 0 and at day 28 after the second dose. Including cysteine and phenylalanine, the CDR3 has 15 amino acids. Left in the record is the CDR3 DNA by itself, 45 bases read in frame from the first base. From V the trimming removes 4 bases and from J it removes 3 bases, while the gene matches leave 4 bases of the junction unaccounted for. Per the germline V gene, SGHTS is the CDR1 and YDEGEE is the CDR2.

This sequence uses TRBV5-8 and TRBJ2-2, and TRBD1 aligns with 9 junction nucleotides. This material consisted of peripheral blood, taken on day 0 of AZD1222 vaccination. This sequence was found in an adult in good health. CDR3 sequence: CASSRGQGYTGELFF. The DNA sequence is as follows: TGTGCCAGCAGCAGAGGACAGGGGTACACCGGGGAGCTGTTTTTT.